Below are 17 T cell receptor beta chains sequenced from a single sample in a study of cytomegalovirus exposure and HLA in healthy donors. PCR employed 60 Vbeta and 13 Jbeta primers. Sequenced by immunoSEQ multiplex PCR; TCRdb stores in-frame clones only, minus some. The sample includes around 120,000 clones, 80% of them seen just once. Specimen: PBMCs. These receptors came from a man between 25 and 39 years old in good health and CMV-seronegative.

The chain employs TRBV19 and TRBJ1-2, with D possibly matching TRBD1 (5 bases). V was pared by 3 bases and J by 5 bases, with 13 bases between. Germline V gene data show CDR1 as LNHDA and CDR2 as SQIVND (reference sequence). This CDR3 region has 14 residues. CDR3 sequence (DNA): TGTGCCAGTAGTATCCAGGGCCCTGGGTATGGCTACACCTTC. Amino acids: CASSIQGPGYGYTF.

The V gene is TRBV6-6, the J gene TRBJ2-7, with 7 positions matching TRBD2. With V trimmed by 4 bases and J by 3 bases, 6 bases remained unmatched. Germline CDR1 and CDR2: MNHNY and SVGAGI (reference sequence). The CDR3 totals 14 residues. CDR3 sequence (DNA): TGTGCCAGCAGTTTTGCCGGGACTATCTACGAGCAGTACTTC. Translation: CASSFAGTIYEQYF.

This chain links TRBV5-1 with TRBJ1-1, with D possibly TRBD1 on 5 matching bases. The germline V gene has CDR1 SGHRS and CDR2 YFSETQ. The CDR3 spans 15 residues. V was shortened by 0 bases and J by 1 base, with 10 bases between the two germline ends. As DNA, the CDR3 is TGCGCCAGCAGCTTGGGGGCCCAGGGGAACACTGAAGCTTTCTTT. This translates into CASSLGAQGNTEAFF. Drawing the rest from reference TRBV5-1 and TRBJ1-1, the complete variable domain is KAGVTQTPRYLIKTRGQQVTLSCSPISGHRSVSWYQQTPGQGLQFLFEYFSETQRNKGNFPGRFSGRQFSNSRSEMNVSTLELGDSALYLCASSLGAQGNTEAFFGQGTRLTVV.

The chain combines TRBV7-6 with TRBJ1-1; TRBD1 matches 7 bases. CDR1 and CDR2 from the germline V gene are SGHVS and FNYEAQ. This CDR3 spans 15 amino acids. V was clipped by 5 bases and J by 4 bases; unmatched bases: 10. The CDR3, as DNA: TGTGCCAGCAGCGAAAACACTCGACAGGGCACTGAAGCTTTCTTT. This gives the protein CASSENTRQGTEAFF.

The chain is built from TRBV7-9 and TRBJ1-2; D is ambiguous. Germline CDR1 reads SEHNR; CDR2 reads FQNEAQ (reference sequence). The CDR3 loop spans 15 amino acids. V was cut by 5 bases and J by 5 bases, with 18 bases left in between. The CDR3 region has the DNA TGTGCCAGCAGCGATAATCCCGGTGAGGCATATGGCTACACCTTC. Translation: CASSDNPGEAYGYTF.

The count of this clone is one. The rearrangement joins TRBV27 to TRBJ2-6; D gene ambiguous. Trimming took off 7 bases at V and 4 bases at J, with 8 bases between the two ends. In germline, CDR1 is MNHEY, CDR2 SMNVEV (reference sequence). The CDR3 spans 13 residues. CDR3 sequence (DNA): TGTGCCAGCAAAGTGGCCGGGGCCAACGTCCTGACTTTC. It codes for CASKVAGANVLTF.

The chain is built from TRBV6-6 and TRBJ2-1, with TRBD2 matching 9 bases. Germline V CDR1 and CDR2: MNHNY, SVGAGI (reference sequence). This CDR3 is built from 16 residues. The V and J ends lost 0 bases and 5 bases, in that order; junction bases with no gene match: 5. CDR3 residues: CASSYSSLAGNNEQFF. The CDR3 bases are TGTGCCAGCAGTTACTCGTCCCTAGCGGGAAACAATGAGCAGTTCTTC.

The chain is built from TRBV25-1 and TRBJ1-5; tentatively, D is TRBD1 (5 bases). The germline V and J ends were trimmed by 1 base and 7 bases, with 11 bases remaining between them. The CDR3 spans 14 residues. CDR1 is MGHDK and CDR2 is SYGVNS in the germline V gene. DNA of the CDR3: TGTGCCAGCAGTGAATCTGGGGGGGGACAGCCCCAGCATTTT. This encodes CASSESGGGQPQHF.

This clone was found once. V gene TRBV11-3 combines with J gene TRBJ2-7, with 7 nucleotides matching TRBD1. Per the germline V gene, CDR1 is SGHNT and CDR2 is YENEEA. The CDR3 consists of 15 residues. Trimming removed 5 bases from V and 6 bases from J; junction bases left unmatched: 13. This chain's CDR3 is CASSPQGSGIREQYF. As DNA, the CDR3 is TGTGCCAGCAGCCCACAGGGGAGTGGAATCCGCGAGCAGTACTTC.

The chain joins TRBV27 to TRBJ1-2; D might be TRBD1 (6 bases). Germline V CDR1 and CDR2: MNHEY, SMNVEV (reference sequence). Trimming stripped 4 bases from V and 2 bases from J, with 14 bases between. This CDR3 comprises 15 residues. The DNA of the CDR3 is TGTGCCAGCAGTTCCAGGGGTCCTAACAACTATGGCTACACCTTC. Translating gives CASSSRGPNNYGYTF.

This chain uses TRBV29-1 with TRBJ2-3, with D unresolved. Germline CDR1 is SQVTM and CDR2 is ANQGSEA. The CDR3 runs 15 residues. Trimming removed 6 bases at V and 0 bases at J, with 16 bases between. The CDR3 sequence: CSVRRYDSSTDTQYF. CDR3 nucleotide sequence: TGCAGCGTGCGACGATATGACTCTAGCACAGATACGCAGTATTTT.

This clone came up once. V and J are TRBV9 and TRBJ2-1; TRBD1 matches 8 bases. CDR1 is SGDLS, CDR2 YYNGEE, per germline. V shed 0 bases and J 7 bases; nucleotides not matched to a gene: 6. The CDR3 is 15 amino acids. As DNA, the CDR3 is TGTGCCAGCAGCGTAGCCGGGACAGGATCGAATGAGCAGTTCTTC. Encoded protein: CASSVAGTGSNEQFF.

The chain is built from TRBV27 and TRBJ2-2; D is ambiguous. The ends were cut back, 1 base at V and 8 bases at J, with 8 bases in the middle. Germline V gene data show CDR1 as MNHEY and CDR2 as SMNVEV (reference sequence). The CDR3 runs 13 residues. CDR3 sequence (DNA): TGTGCCAGCAGTTTATATGTTAGTGGGGAGCTGTTTTTT. Protein product: CASSLYVSGELFF.

V and J are TRBV15 and TRBJ1-5, with D uncertain. The length of the CDR3 is 13 residues. V lost 0 bases, J lost 6 bases, and 6 bases lay in between. The germline V gene encodes CDR1 LNHNV and CDR2 YYDKDF (reference sequence). Written as DNA, the CDR3 is TGTGCCACCAGCAGAGATCCGGGTCAGCCCCAGCATTTT. Amino acids: CATSRDPGQPQHF. The complete variable domain, with remaining parts taken from reference TRBV15 and TRBJ1-5, reads DAMVIQNPRYQVTQFGKPVTLSCSQTLNHNVMYWYQQKSSQAPKLLFHYYDKDFNNEADTPDNFQSRRPNTSFCFLDIRSPGLGDTAMYLCATSRDPGQPQHFGDGTRLSIL.

The chain is built from TRBV29-1 and TRBJ2-7; 9 nucleotides line up with TRBD2. In germline, CDR1 is SQVTM, CDR2 ANQGSEA. J lost 7 bases, V lost 4 bases, and 5 bases had no gene match. CDR3 length: 12 residues. This chain's CDR3 is CSVVGAGGEQYF. CDR3 in DNA: TGCAGCGTTGTAGGAGCGGGAGGTGAGCAGTACTTC.

The genes are TRBV19 and TRBJ2-2; TRBD1 aligns across 8 bases. Germline V CDR1 and CDR2: LNHDA, SQIVND (reference sequence). Trimming cost V 7 bases and J 2 bases; bases outside gene matches: 6. The CDR3 loop spans 15 amino acids. The CDR3 sequence: CASNRQGPNTGELFF. The CDR3 DNA follows: TGTGCCAGTAACCGACAGGGGCCCAACACCGGGGAGCTGTTTTTT.

This chain joins TRBV9 and TRBJ1-5, with 7 nucleotides matching TRBD1. The germline CDR1 and CDR2 sequences are SGDLS and YYNGEE. The CDR3 runs 16 residues. V shed 0 bases, J shed 1 base, and the junction held 4 bases outside the gene matches. CDR3 sequence (DNA): TGTGCCAGCAGCGTAGCATCGGGACAGAGCAATCAGCCCCAGCATTTT. Translation gives CASSVASGQSNQPQHF.